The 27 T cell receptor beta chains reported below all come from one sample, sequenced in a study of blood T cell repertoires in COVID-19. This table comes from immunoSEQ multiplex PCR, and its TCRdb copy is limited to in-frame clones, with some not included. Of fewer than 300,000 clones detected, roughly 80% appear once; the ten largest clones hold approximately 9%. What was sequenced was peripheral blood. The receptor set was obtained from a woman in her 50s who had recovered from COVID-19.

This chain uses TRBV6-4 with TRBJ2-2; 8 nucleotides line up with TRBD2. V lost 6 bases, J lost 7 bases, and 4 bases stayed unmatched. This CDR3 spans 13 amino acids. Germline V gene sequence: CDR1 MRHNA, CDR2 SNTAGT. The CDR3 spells CASSPLAGGELFF. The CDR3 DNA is TGTGCCAGCAGCCCCCTAGCGGGCGGGGAGCTGTTTTTT.

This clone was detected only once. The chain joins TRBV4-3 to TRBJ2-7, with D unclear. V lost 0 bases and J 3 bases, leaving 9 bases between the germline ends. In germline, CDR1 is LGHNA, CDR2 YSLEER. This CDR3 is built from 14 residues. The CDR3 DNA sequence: TGCGCCAGCAGCCAAGATCCCAGAAGCTACGAGCAGTACTTC. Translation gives CASSQDPRSYEQYF.

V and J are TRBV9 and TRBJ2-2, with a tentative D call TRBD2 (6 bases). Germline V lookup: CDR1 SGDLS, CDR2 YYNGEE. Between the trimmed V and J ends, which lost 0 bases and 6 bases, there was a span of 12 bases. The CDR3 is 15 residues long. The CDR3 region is CASSVAPTGAGELFF. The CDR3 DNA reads TGTGCCAGCAGCGTAGCCCCTACGGGGGCCGGGGAGCTGTTTTTT.

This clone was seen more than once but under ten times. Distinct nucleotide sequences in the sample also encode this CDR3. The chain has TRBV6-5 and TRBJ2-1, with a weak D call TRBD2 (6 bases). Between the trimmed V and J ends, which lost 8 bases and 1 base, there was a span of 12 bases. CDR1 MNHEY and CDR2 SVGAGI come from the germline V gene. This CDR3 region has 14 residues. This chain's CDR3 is CASSGGVSYNEQFF. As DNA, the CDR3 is TGTGCCAGCTCGGGCGGGGTGTCCTACAATGAGCAGTTCTTC.

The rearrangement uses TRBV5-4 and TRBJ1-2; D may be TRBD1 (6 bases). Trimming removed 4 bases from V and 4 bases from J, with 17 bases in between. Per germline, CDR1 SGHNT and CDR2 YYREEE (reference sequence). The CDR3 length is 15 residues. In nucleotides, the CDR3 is TGTGCCAGCAGCCCACCCCCAGGACAGACCTATGGCTACACCTTC. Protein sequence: CASSPPPGQTYGYTF.

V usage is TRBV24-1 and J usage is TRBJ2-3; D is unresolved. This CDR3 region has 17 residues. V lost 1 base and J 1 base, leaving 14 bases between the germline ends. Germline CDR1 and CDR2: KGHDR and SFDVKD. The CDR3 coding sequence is TGTGCCACCAGTGATTTCGAGGTGAAAGGTGGCACAGATACGCAGTATTTT. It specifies CATSDFEVKGGTDTQYF.

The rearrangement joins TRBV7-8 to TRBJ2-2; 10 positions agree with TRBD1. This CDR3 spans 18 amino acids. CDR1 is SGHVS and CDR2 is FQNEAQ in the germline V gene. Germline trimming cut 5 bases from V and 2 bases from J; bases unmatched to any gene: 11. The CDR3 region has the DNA TGTGCCAGCAGCCAGATCATGACAGGGGGCGCAAACACCGGGGAGCTGTTTTTT. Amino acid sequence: CASSQIMTGGANTGELFF.

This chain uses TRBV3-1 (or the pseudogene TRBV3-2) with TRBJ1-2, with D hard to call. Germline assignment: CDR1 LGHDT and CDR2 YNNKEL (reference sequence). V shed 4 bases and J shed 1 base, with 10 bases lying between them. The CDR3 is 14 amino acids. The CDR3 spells CASSPSNSNYGYTF. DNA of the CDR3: TGTGCCAGCAGCCCATCAAACAGTAACTATGGCTACACCTTC.

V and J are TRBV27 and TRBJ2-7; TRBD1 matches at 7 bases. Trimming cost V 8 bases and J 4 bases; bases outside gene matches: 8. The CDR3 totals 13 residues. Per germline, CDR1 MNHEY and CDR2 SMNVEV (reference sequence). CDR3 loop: CASSQGVGYEQYF. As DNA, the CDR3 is TGTGCCAGCTCCCAGGGGGTGGGGTACGAGCAGTACTTC.

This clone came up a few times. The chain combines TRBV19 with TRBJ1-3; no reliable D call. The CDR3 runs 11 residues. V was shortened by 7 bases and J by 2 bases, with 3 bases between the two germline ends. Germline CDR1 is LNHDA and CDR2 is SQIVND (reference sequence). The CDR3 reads CASTTGNTIYF. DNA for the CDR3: TGTGCCAGTACAACTGGAAACACCATATATTTT. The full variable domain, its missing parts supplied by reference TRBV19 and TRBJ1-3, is DGGITQSPKYLFRKEGQNVTLSCEQNLNHDAMYWYRQDPGQGLRLIYYSQIVNDFQKGDIAEGYSVSREKKESFPLTVTSAQKNPTAFYLCASTTGNTIYFGEGSWLTVV.

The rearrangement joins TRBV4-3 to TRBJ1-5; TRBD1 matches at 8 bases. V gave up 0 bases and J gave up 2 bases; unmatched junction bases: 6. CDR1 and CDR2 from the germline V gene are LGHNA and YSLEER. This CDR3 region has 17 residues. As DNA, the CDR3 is TGCGCCAGCAGCCAAGATAGGACAGGGCAAGGCAATCAGCCCCAGCATTTT. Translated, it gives CASSQDRTGQGNQPQHF.

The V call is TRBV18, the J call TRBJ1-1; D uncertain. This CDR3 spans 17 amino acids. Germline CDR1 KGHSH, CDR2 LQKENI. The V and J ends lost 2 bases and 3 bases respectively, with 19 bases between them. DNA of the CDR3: TGTGCCAGCTCACCAATGACATTTTTCCAGGCTCACACTGAAGCTTTCTTT. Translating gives CASSPMTFFQAHTEAFF.

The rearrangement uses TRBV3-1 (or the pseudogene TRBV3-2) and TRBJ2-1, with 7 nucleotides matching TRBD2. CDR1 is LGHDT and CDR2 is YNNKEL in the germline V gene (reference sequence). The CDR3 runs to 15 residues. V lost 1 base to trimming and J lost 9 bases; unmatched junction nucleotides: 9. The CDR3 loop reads CASSQGASWEGEQFF. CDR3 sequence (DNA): TGTGCCAGCAGCCAAGGGGCTAGCTGGGAGGGTGAGCAGTTCTTC.

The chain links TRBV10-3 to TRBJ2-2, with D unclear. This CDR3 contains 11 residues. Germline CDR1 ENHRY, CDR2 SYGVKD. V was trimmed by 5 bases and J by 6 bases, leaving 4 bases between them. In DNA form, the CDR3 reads TGTGCCATCAGTTCCGCCGGGGAGCTGTTTTTT. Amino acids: CAISSAGELFF.

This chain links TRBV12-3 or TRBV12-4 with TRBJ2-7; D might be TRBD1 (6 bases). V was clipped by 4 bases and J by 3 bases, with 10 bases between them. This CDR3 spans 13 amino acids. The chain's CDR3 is CASSYRVIYEQYF. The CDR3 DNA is TGTGCCAGCAGTTACAGGGTCATCTACGAGCAGTACTTC.

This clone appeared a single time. The CDR3 DNA sequence: TGCGCCAGCAGCTTGGAGGCGGGCACCCGAAACATTCAGTACTTC. Translated: CASSLEAGTRNIQYF. The chain recombines TRBV5-1 with TRBJ2-4, with D perhaps matching TRBD2 (5 bases). CDR1 and CDR2 (germline): SGHRS, YFSETQ. V dropped 0 bases and J dropped 6 bases, with 13 bases sitting between them. This CDR3 has 15 amino acids.

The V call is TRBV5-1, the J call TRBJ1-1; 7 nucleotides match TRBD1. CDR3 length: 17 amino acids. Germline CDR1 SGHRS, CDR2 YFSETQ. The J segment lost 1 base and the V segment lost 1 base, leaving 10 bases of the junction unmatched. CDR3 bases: TGCGCCAGCAGCTTGCTACCACACAGGGGTGGGAACACTGAAGCTTTCTTT. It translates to CASSLLPHRGGNTEAFF. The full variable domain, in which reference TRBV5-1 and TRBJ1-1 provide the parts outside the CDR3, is KAGVTQTPRYLIKTRGQQVTLSCSPISGHRSVSWYQQTPGQGLQFLFEYFSETQRNKGNFPGRFSGRQFSNSRSEMNVSTLELGDSALYLCASSLLPHRGGNTEAFFGQGTRLTVV.

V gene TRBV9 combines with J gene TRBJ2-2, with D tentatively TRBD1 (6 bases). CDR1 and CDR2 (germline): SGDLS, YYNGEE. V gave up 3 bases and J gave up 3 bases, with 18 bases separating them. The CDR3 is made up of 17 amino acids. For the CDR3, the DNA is TGTGCCAGCAGCGGCCGTTGGGGGCCCTGGGACACCGGGGAGCTGTTTTTT. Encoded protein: CASSGRWGPWDTGELFF.

DNA of the CDR3: TGTGCCAGCAGCTCAGGACAGTTGGGCTCCTACGAGCAGTACTTC. Encoded protein: CASSSGQLGSYEQYF. The rearrangement uses TRBV6-2 or TRBV6-3 and TRBJ2-7; D is perhaps TRBD1 (6 bases). Germline assignment: CDR1 MNHEY and CDR2 SVGEGT. Trimming took off 6 bases at V and 0 bases at J, with 15 bases between the two ends. This CDR3 is 15 amino acids long.

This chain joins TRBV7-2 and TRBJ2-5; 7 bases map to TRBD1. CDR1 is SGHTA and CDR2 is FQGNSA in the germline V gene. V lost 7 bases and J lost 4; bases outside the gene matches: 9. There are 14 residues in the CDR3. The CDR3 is CASTRDTGAETQYF. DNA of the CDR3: TGTGCCAGCACTAGGGACACAGGGGCAGAGACCCAGTACTTC.

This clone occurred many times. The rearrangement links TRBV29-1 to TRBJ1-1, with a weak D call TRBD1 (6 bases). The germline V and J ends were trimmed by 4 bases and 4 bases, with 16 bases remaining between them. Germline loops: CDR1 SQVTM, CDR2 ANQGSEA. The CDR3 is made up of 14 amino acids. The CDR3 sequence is CSVVDSQGLTEAFF. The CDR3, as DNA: TGCAGCGTTGTGGACTCTCAGGGGCTCACTGAAGCTTTCTTT.

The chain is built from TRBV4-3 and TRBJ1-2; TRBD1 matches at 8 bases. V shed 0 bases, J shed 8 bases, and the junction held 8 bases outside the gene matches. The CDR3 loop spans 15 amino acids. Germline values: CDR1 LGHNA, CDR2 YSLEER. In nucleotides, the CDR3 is TGCGCCAGCAGCCAAGATTTTCCAGGGGGCTGGGGCTACACCTTC. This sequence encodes CASSQDFPGGWGYTF.

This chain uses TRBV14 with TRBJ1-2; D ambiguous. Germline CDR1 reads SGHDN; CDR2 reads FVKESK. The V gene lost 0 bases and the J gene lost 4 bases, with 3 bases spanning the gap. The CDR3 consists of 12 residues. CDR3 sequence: CASSQDSYGYTF. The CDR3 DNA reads TGTGCCAGCAGCCAAGACAGCTATGGCTACACCTTC.

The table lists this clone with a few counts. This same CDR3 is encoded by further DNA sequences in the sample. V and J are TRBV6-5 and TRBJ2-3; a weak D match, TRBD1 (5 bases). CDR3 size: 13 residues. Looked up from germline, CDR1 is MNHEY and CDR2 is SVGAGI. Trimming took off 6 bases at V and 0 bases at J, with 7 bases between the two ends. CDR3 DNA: TGTGCCAGCAGACCAGGGAGCACAGATACGCAGTATTTT. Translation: CASRPGSTDTQYF.

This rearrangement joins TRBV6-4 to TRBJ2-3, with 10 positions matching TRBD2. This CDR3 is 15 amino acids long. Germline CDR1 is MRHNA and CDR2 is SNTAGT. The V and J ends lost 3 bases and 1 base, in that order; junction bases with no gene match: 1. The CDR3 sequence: CASSESGGGTDTQYF. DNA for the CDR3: TGTGCCAGCAGTGAGAGCGGGGGGGGCACAGATACGCAGTATTTT.

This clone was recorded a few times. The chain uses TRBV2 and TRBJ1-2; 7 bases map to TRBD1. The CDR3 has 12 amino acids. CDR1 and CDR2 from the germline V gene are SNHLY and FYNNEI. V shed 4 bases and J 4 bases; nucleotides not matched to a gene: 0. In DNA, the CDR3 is TGTGCCAGCAGTGGACAGGGCTATGGCTACACCTTC. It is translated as CASSGQGYGYTF.

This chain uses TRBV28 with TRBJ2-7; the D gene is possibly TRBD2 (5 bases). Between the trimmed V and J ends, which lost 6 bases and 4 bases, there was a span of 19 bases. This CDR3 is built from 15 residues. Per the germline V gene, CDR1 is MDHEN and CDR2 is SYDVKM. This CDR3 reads CASRFGDEGSYEQYF. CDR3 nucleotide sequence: TGTGCCAGCAGGTTTGGTGACGAGGGCTCATACGAGCAGTACTTC.